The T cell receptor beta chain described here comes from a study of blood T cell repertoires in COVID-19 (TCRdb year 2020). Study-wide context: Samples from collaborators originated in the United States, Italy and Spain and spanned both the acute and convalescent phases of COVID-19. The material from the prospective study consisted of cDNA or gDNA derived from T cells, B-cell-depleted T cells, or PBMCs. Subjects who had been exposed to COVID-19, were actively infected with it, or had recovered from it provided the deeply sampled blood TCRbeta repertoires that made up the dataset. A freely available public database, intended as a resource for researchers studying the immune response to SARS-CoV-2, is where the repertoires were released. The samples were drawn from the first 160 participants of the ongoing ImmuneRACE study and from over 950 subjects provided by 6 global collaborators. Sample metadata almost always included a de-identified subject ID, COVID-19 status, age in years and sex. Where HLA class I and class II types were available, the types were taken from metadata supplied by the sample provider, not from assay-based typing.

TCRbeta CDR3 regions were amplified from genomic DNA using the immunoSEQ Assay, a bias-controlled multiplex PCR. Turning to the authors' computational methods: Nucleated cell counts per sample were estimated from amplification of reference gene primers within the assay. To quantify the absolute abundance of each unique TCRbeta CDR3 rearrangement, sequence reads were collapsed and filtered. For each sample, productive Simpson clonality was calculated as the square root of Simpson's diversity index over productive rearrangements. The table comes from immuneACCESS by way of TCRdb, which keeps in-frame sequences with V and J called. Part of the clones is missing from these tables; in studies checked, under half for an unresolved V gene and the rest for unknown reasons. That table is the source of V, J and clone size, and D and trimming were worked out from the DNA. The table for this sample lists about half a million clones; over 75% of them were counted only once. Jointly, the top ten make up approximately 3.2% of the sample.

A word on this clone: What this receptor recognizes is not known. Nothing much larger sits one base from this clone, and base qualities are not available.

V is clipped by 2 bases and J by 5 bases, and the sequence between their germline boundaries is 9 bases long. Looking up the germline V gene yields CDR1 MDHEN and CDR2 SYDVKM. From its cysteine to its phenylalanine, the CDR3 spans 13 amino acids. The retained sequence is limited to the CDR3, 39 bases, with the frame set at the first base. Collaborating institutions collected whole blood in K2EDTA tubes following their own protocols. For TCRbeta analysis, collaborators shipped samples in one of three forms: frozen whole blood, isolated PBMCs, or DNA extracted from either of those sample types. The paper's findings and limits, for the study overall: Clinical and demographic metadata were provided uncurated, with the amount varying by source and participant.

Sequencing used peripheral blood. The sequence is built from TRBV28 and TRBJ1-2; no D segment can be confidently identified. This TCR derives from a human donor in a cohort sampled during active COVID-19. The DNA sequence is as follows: TGTGCCAGCAGTTTAAAGGGAGAATATGGCTACACCTTC. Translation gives CASSLKGEYGYTF.